This T cell receptor beta chain was identified during a study of identical twins. TCRdb recomputed calls from the 5' RACE reads with MiXCR, one row per CDR3 protein. The table has about 210,000 distinct CDR3 sequences, about a tenth seen once. Study-wide findings and caveats: Clonotypes of the beta chain that were abundant in cord blood carried fewer insertions (memory repertoires showed none).

Germline trimming cut 4 bases from V and 7 bases from J; bases unmatched to any gene: 8. Germline V gene sequence: CDR1 DFQATT, CDR2 SNEGSKA (reference sequence). The CDR3 is made up of 14 amino acids. There are a few counts of this clonotype. Its antigen is currently unknown. The sequenced sample consisted of memory (CD45RO+) T cells sorted from blood. This clonotype was obtained from a woman aged 18 to 35 in good health. The chain joins TRBV20-1 to TRBJ1-3; 9 nucleotides line up with TRBD1. The chain's CDR3 is CSAKPGQGPNTIYF. CDR3 sequence (DNA): TGCAGTGCTAAACCGGGACAGGGACCCAACACCATATATTTT.